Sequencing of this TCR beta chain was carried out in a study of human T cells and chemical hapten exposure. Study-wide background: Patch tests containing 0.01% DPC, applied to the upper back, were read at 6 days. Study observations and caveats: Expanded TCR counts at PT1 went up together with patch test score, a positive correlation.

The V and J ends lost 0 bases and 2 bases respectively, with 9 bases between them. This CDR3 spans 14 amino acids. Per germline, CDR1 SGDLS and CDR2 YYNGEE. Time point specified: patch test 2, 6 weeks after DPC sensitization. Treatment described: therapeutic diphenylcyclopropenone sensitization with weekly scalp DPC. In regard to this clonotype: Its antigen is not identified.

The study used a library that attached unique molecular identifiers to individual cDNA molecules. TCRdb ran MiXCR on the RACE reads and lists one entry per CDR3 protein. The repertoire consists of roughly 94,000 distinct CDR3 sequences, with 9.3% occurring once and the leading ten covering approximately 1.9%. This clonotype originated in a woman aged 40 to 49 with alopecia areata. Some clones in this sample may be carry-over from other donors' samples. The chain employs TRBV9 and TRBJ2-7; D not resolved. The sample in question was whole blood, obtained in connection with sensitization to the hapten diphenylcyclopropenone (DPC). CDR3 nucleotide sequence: TGTGCCAGCAGCGTAGGGACGGTCCCCTACGAGCAGTACTTC. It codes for CASSVGTVPYEQYF.